The 8 T cell receptor beta chains below were found in one sample sequenced in a study of CD8 T cells in Susac syndrome (dated 2019 in TCRdb). Library construction relied on the immunoSEQ multiplex PCR assay. RNA was extracted with the RNeasy kit and roughly 0.45 to 1 ug was reverse transcribed using random hexamers. Starting from the raw public reads, TCRdb applied fastp trimming at Q25, assembled clones with MiXCR and retained in-frame beta chains. Under each unique CDR3 protein, matching rows form one entry showing the most common genes and DNA. In all, the sample holds roughly 200,000 distinct CDR3 sequences, and roughly 91% of those were seen once. About 0.09% of the sample is taken by the ten largest. The sequencing sample was made of CD4+ T cells from PBMCs. The receptors derive from a human donor with Susac syndrome.

The chain is built from TRBV5-1 and TRBJ2-7, with D maybe TRBD2 (5 bases). The CDR3 consists of 15 residues. V lost 4 bases and J 4 bases, leaving 18 bases between the germline ends. Looked up from germline, CDR1 is SGHRS and CDR2 is YFSETQ. The CDR3 region has the DNA TGCGCCAGCAGCCGGGGTGGGCCGTTGGTATACGAGCAGTACTTC. Residues: CASSRGGPLVYEQYF.

This clonotype was counted a single time. The chain recombines TRBV28 with TRBJ1-2, with D maybe TRBD1 (6 bases). The CDR3 length is 14 residues. Trimming shortened V by 6 bases and J by 6 bases, and 17 bases separated the two germline ends. CDR1 is MDHEN and CDR2 is SYDVKM in the germline V gene. The CDR3, as DNA: TGTGCCAGCAGCCGCATAAGGGGGGGGGATGGCTACACCTTC. It codes for CASSRIRGGDGYTF.

This clonotype was recorded once. The V gene is TRBV20-1, the J gene TRBJ1-1, with D hard to call. Germline loops: CDR1 DFQATT, CDR2 SNEGSKA (reference sequence). V lost 0 bases and J lost 0, with 14 bases in between. The length of the CDR3 is 16 residues. Written as DNA, the CDR3 is TGCAGTGCTAGAGATATACGTGACTACATGAACACTGAAGCTTTCTTT. Translating gives CSARDIRDYMNTEAFF.

This sequence joins TRBV2 and TRBJ2-3; a weak D match, TRBD2 (5 bases). From germline, CDR1 is SNHLY and CDR2 FYNNEI. V shed 5 bases and J shed 0 bases, with 12 bases lying between them. The CDR3 has 15 residues. The CDR3, as DNA: TGTGCCAGCAGTATCGACTACTCTAGCACAGATACGCAGTATTTT. It translates to CASSIDYSSTDTQYF.

The V and J genes are TRBV29-1 and TRBJ2-1; 11 positions agree with TRBD2. CDR1 and CDR2 from the germline V gene are SQVTM and ANQGSEA. V lost 8 bases and J lost 6; bases outside the gene matches: 6. The CDR3 is 13 amino acids. The DNA for the CDR3 is TGCAGCATCACTAGCGGGAGTCCCAATGAGCAGTTCTTC. Amino acids: CSITSGSPNEQFF.

The J gene is TRBJ2-5, the V gene TRBV18, with 7 bases matching TRBD1. The CDR3 loop spans 16 amino acids. Germline V gene data show CDR1 as KGHSH and CDR2 as LQKENI. Losses at the gene ends were 3 bases for V and 0 bases for J; bases not matched to a gene: 7. The CDR3 region has the DNA TGTGCCAGCTCACCGTCGGGACAGATATACCAAGAGACCCAGTACTTC. It yields the protein CASSPSGQIYQETQYF.

J is TRBJ2-5 and V is TRBV12-3 or TRBV12-4, with 7 bases lining up with TRBD1. This CDR3 is built from 16 residues. V gave up 3 bases and J gave up 5 bases; unmatched junction bases: 12. The CDR3 nucleotides read TGTGCCAGCAGTTTGGGGACAGAAAGAGTGGGGGAGACCCAGTACTTC. Its translation: CASSLGTERVGETQYF.

This chain uses TRBV30 with TRBJ1-4, with 8 nucleotides matching TRBD1. The V segment lost 3 bases and the J segment 8 bases; nucleotides outside the gene matches: 5. Germline CDR1 and CDR2: GTSNPN and SVGIG (reference sequence). The CDR3 extends over 13 amino acids. The CDR3 DNA reads as TGTGCCTGGAGCGGACAGGGAAGAGAAAAACTGTTTTTT. It codes for CAWSGQGREKLFF.